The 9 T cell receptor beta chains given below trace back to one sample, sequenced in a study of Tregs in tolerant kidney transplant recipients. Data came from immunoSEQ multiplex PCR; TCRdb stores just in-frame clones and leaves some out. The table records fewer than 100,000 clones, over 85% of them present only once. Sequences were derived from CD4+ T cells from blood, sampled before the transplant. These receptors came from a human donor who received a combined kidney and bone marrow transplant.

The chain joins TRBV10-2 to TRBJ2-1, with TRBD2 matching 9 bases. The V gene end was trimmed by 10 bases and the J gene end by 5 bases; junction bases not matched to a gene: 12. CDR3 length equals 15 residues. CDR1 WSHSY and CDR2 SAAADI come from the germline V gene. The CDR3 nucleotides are TGCGCCACCGAAGGGGCGGGAGGGCAGGACAATGAGCAGTTCTTC. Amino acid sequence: CATEGAGGQDNEQFF.

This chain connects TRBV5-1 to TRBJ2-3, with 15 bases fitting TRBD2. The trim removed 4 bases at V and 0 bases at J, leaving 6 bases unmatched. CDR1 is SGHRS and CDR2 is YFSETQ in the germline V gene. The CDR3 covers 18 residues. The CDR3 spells CASSRGLAGGLSTDTQYF. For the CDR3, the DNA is TGCGCCAGCAGCCGGGGACTAGCGGGGGGCCTTAGCACAGATACGCAGTATTTT.

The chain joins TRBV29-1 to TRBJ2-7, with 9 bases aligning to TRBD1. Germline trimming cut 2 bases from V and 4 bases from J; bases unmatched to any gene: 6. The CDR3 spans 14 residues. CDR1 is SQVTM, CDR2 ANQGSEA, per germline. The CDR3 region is CSVEIGTGRYEQYF. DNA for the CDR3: TGCAGCGTTGAAATAGGGACAGGGCGATACGAGCAGTACTTC.

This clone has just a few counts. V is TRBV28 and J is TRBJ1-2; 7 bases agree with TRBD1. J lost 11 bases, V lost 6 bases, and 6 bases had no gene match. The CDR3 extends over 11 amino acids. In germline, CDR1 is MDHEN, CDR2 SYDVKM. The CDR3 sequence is CASSHRGGYTF. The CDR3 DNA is TGTGCCAGCAGCCACAGGGGAGGATACACCTTC.

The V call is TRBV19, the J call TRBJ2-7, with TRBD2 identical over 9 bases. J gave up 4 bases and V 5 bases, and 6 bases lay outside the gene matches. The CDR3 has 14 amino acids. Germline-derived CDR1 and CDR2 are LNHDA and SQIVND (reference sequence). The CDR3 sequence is CASSFNSGSYEQYF. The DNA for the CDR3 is TGTGCCAGTAGTTTTAATAGCGGGAGTTACGAGCAGTACTTC.

The CDR3 loop is CASSSPPAGQGRQAFF. The CDR3 coding sequence is TGTGCCAGCAGTTCACCACCGGCGGGACAGGGTCGTCAAGCTTTCTTT. V usage is TRBV27 and J usage is TRBJ1-1, with 9 bases identical to TRBD1. The CDR3 spans 16 residues. Germline V gene data show CDR1 as MNHEY and CDR2 as SMNVEV (reference sequence). J gave up 9 bases and V 4 bases, and 15 bases lay outside the gene matches.

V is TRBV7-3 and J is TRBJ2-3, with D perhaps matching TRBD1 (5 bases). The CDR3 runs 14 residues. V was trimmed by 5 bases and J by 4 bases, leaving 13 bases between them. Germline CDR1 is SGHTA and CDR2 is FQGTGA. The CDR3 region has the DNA TGTGCCAGCAGCCTGACTGGGGCCGCAGATACGCAGTATTTT. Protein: CASSLTGAADTQYF.

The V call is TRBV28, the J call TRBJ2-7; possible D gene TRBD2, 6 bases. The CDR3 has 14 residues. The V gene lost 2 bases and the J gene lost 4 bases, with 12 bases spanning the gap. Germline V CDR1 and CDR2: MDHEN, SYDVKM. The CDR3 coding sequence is TGTGCCAGCAGTTTACCCCTGGGGACTTACGAGCAGTACTTC. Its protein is CASSLPLGTYEQYF.

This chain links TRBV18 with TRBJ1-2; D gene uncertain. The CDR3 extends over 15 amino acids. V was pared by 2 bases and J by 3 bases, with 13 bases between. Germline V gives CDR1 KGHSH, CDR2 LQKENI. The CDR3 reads CASSPNRAEYYGYTF. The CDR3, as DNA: TGTGCCAGCTCACCAAATCGAGCGGAGTACTATGGCTACACCTTC.